This T cell receptor (beta chain) was retrieved from a study of CD8+CD57+ T cells in acquired aplastic anemia. Study-level information: Sorted CD4+ plus CD8+ cells gave DNA averaging about 3.2 ug. Healthy donors averaged around 11 million reads for CD4+ cells. Points from the study as a whole: About 27 shared CD8+ CDR3s appeared highly expressed within patients' immunodominant clones.

A note on this clonotype: The antigen is unknown. One end of the junction fails to match germline, which may point to a read error.

TCR beta VDJ and CDR3 were profiled, and genomic DNA was the template. Using its own MiXCR run on the reads, TCRdb lists one record per CDR3 protein. The sample yields around 400,000 distinct CDR3 sequences, about two thirds seen once. CDR1 and CDR2 from the germline V gene are ENHRY and SYGVKD. The CDR3 covers 13 residues. Material for sequencing was sorted CD4+, CD8+, or CD8+CD57+ T cells (not recorded which) from PBMCs. This chain links TRBV10-3 with TRBJ1-2, with 11 bases fitting TRBD1. The TCR originated in a human donor in good health, serving as a control. Written as DNA, the CDR3 is TGTGCCATCAGTGGGACAGGGGGCAATGAGTACTTCTTC. Translated: CAISGTGGNEYFF.